This TCR beta chain was sequenced for a study of T cells after yellow fever vaccination. As for this clonotype: A much larger clone lies one base from this, so it may be a read error. The missing conserved phenylalanine or tryptophan at the end of this CDR3 makes a read error likely.

One entry per CDR3 protein results from TCRdb running MiXCR on the 5' RACE reads. The sample consists of around 30,000 distinct CDR3 sequences, 6.3% of them appearing once. V lost 5 bases to trimming and J lost 2 bases; unmatched junction nucleotides: 13. This CDR3 contains 20 residues. CDR1 LGHNA and CDR2 YNFKEQ come from the germline V gene. Notes on the study in general: The study re-detected most primary-vaccination clones after the booster (96% CD4, approximately 87% CD8).

The chain employs TRBV4-2 and TRBJ2-6, with 12 nucleotides matching TRBD1. Here the sequenced sample was PBMCs, either bulk or a sorted T-cell subset (CD4+, CD8+, memory, or dextramer-sorted; not recorded which), taken on the day of the yellow fever booster vaccination. The source is a man aged 25 to 40 who received the YFV17D yellow fever vaccine. The CDR3, as DNA: TGTGCCAGCAGCAACCGTCCGGGACAGGGGGCTCTAGCTGGGGCCAACGTCCTGACTCTC. Its protein is CASSNRPGQGALAGANVLTL.